The 18 T cell receptor beta chains below were found in one sample sequenced in a study of regulatory T cells in long-lasting Graves disease. Through Arm-PCR of CDR3 regions and iRepertoire HTBI primers, TCR beta libraries were built. TCRdb independently ran MiXCR on the multiplex PCR reads; one entry per CDR3 protein. The sample lists over 500,000 distinct CDR3 sequences; roughly 15% were seen once. As to time point: newly diagnosed GD, antithyroid drugs for less than 3 months. With RNA extracted from PBMCs as input, the TCR library was made. The data were also submitted as part of a second study, on T cells in Graves' hyperthyroidism and ophthalmopathy.

The source was peripheral blood mononuclear cells (PBMCs), collected at new diagnosis, from a patient treated with antithyroid drugs. Receptor source: a man aged 18-30 years with Graves disease.

This clonotype appeared many times. The chain recombines TRBV2 with TRBJ1-2, with 7 nucleotides matching TRBD1. The V segment lost 7 bases and the J segment 6 bases; nucleotides outside the gene matches: 14. The CDR3 runs to 15 residues. The germline V gene encodes CDR1 SNHLY and CDR2 FYNNEI. CDR3: CASNEGAGVEDGYTF. The CDR3 nucleotides read TGTGCCAGCAACGAGGGGGCCGGCGTCGAAGATGGCTACACCTTC.

The gene calls are TRBV10-3 and TRBJ2-5; 12 bases fit TRBD2. With 5 bases clipped from V and 5 bases from J, the junction kept 9 bases outside the gene matches. CDR3 length: 16 amino acids. CDR1 ENHRY and CDR2 SYGVKD come from the germline V gene. The CDR3 protein is CAISNPTSGRAETQYF. In DNA, the CDR3 is TGTGCCATCAGTAACCCGACTAGCGGGAGAGCTGAGACCCAGTACTTC.

The chain uses TRBV7-3 and TRBJ2-3; D perhaps matches TRBD2 (5 bases). V was pared by 5 bases and J by 8 bases, with 29 bases between. The CDR3 spans 18 residues. Germline CDR1 and CDR2: SGHTA and FQGTGA. The CDR3: CASSPTVGVGYSVGTQYF. The CDR3 DNA is TGTGCCAGCAGCCCCACCGTCGGGGTAGGGTATTCCGTCGGTACGCAGTATTTT.

The chain links TRBV5-4 to TRBJ2-7; TRBD1 might be the D (6 bases). The V end was cut by 4 bases, the J end by 7 bases, with 18 bases between. CDR1 is SGHNT and CDR2 is YYREEE in the germline V gene (reference sequence). The CDR3 covers 14 residues. CDR3 sequence (DNA): TGTGCCAGCAGCGGGACACGTCGTGATGGGGAGCAGTACTTC. As protein: CASSGTRRDGEQYF.

This clonotype occurred a few times. The chain employs TRBV7-9 and TRBJ2-3, with D unclear. Germline CDR1 and CDR2: SEHNR and FQNEAQ (reference sequence). The CDR3 has 14 amino acids. V was shortened by 1 base and J by 6 bases, with 11 bases between the two germline ends. The DNA of the CDR3 is TGTGCCAGCAGCTTAGATGTCCCTCTGGATACGCAGTATTTT. It specifies CASSLDVPLDTQYF.

This clonotype was observed many times. V usage is TRBV11-2 and J usage is TRBJ1-1; D uncertain. The CDR3 is 13 amino acids. Germline-derived CDR1 and CDR2 are SGHAT and FQNNGV. V lost 1 base to trimming and J lost 10 bases, with 13 bases between them. The CDR3 DNA is TGTGCCAGCAGCTTAGGGGCCTGGGAGGGAGCTTTCTTT. Translating it yields CASSLGAWEGAFF.

Comments on this clonotype: A much bigger clone sits one base away, suggesting this may be a read error. The CDR3 does not close with the conserved phenylalanine or tryptophan, likely indicating a read error. CDR3 nucleotides: TGCAGTGCTAGGGGGCCCCAGGCGGGAGGGCCAGCCTACGAGCAGTACCTC. Translating gives CSARGPQAGGPAYEQYL. The chain links TRBV20-1 to TRBJ2-7; TRBD2 matches at 9 bases. V gave up 3 bases and J gave up 2 bases; unmatched junction bases: 14. Per the germline V gene, CDR1 is DFQATT and CDR2 is SNEGSKA (reference sequence). The CDR3 loop spans 17 amino acids.

The chain joins TRBV25-1 to TRBJ2-2, with TRBD2 identical over 7 bases. V lost 5 bases to trimming and J lost 6 bases; unmatched junction nucleotides: 12. The germline gives CDR1 MGHDK, CDR2 SYGVNS. The CDR3 has 16 residues. The CDR3 DNA reads TGTGCCAGCAGTTCCCTGGGGGGGAATGTAGCCGGGGAGCTGTTTTTT. This translates into CASSSLGGNVAGELFF.

The chain has TRBV10-2 and TRBJ1-1; no reliable D call. This CDR3 is 11 amino acids long. The germline gives CDR1 WSHSY, CDR2 SAAADI. V was trimmed by 2 bases and J by 6 bases, leaving 4 bases between them. CDR3 sequence: CASSEEAEAFF. CDR3 nucleotides: TGCGCCAGCAGTGAGGAGGCTGAAGCTTTCTTT.

This clonotype has just a few counts. The chain couples TRBV5-1 to TRBJ2-1; TRBD2 aligns across 7 bases. Per germline, CDR1 SGHRS and CDR2 YFSETQ. The CDR3 totals 16 residues. The V segment lost 0 bases and the J segment 7 bases; nucleotides outside the gene matches: 10. CDR3 DNA sequence: TGCGCCAGCAGCTTGGGGGACTATCCCTCCGTAAATGAGCAGTTCTTC. Translating it yields CASSLGDYPSVNEQFF.

This chain connects TRBV7-3 to TRBJ2-2, with D unclear. V lost 1 base and J lost 5, with 8 bases in between. Germline-derived CDR1 and CDR2 are SGHTA and FQGTGA. The CDR3 consists of 14 residues. As DNA, the CDR3 is TGTGCCAGCAGCTTAAGTGCCCGGACCGGGGAGCTGTTTTTT. Translating it yields CASSLSARTGELFF.

The chain uses TRBV18 and TRBJ2-7; 9 bases fit TRBD1. In germline, CDR1 is KGHSH, CDR2 LQKENI. The CDR3 is 15 residues long. The V segment lost 2 bases and the J segment 2 bases; nucleotides outside the gene matches: 4. CDR3 region: CASSPETGGTYEQYF. The CDR3 DNA follows: TGTGCCAGCTCACCAGAAACAGGGGGCACCTACGAGCAGTACTTC.

The chain is built from TRBV14 and TRBJ2-3; D may be TRBD1 or TRBD2 (5 bases each). V lost 1 base, J lost 2 bases, and 16 bases lay in between. CDR3 length: 17 amino acids. Germline V gene sequence: CDR1 SGHDN, CDR2 FVKESK. The CDR3 here is CASSQVAGTLVTDTQYF. CDR3 DNA sequence: TGTGCCAGCAGCCAAGTCGCCGGGACGCTCGTCACAGATACGCAGTATTTT.

There are many counts of this clonotype. This chain joins TRBV30 and TRBJ1-5; tentative D call: TRBD1 (5 bases). V dropped 2 bases and J dropped 7 bases, with 15 bases sitting between them. The CDR3 spans 14 residues. Germline loops: CDR1 GTSNPN, CDR2 SVGIG (reference sequence). The CDR3 reads CAWSSGAGFQPQHF. CDR3 nucleotides: TGTGCCTGGAGTTCCGGGGCAGGCTTCCAGCCCCAGCATTTT.

This clonotype was counted a few times. The chain is built from TRBV9 and TRBJ2-2; the D is unclear. Germline CDR1 SGDLS, CDR2 YYNGEE. The CDR3 is 14 amino acids. V lost 3 bases to trimming and J lost 0 bases, with 6 bases between them. CDR3 in amino acids: CASSGPPNTGELFF. CDR3 sequence (DNA): TGTGCCAGCAGCGGACCCCCGAACACCGGGGAGCTGTTTTTT.

The sample holds many counts of this clonotype. J is TRBJ1-3 and V is TRBV30; 7 positions agree with TRBD1. CDR1 is GTSNPN, CDR2 SVGIG, per germline (reference sequence). CDR3 length: 15 residues. The CDR3 protein is CTKPAGDSSGNTIYF. In DNA form, the CDR3 reads TGTACCAAGCCGGCCGGGGACAGCTCTGGAAACACCATATATTTT.

This clonotype was counted only a few times. The genes are TRBV10-2 and TRBJ2-6, with TRBD2 identical over 7 bases. The CDR3 runs 17 residues. CDR1 is WSHSY and CDR2 is SAAADI in the germline V gene. The V gene end was trimmed by 4 bases and the J gene end by 0 bases; junction bases not matched to a gene: 6. The CDR3, as DNA: TGCGCCAGCAGTGGGGAGGGTTCCTACTCTGGGGCCAACGTCCTGACTTTC. This gives the protein CASSGEGSYSGANVLTF.

The rearrangement joins TRBV20-1 to TRBJ1-4; 9 bases fit TRBD1. CDR1 is DFQATT and CDR2 is SNEGSKA in the germline V gene (reference sequence). V shed 5 bases, J shed 2 bases, and the junction held 3 bases outside the gene matches. The CDR3 is 14 amino acids. CDR3 loop: CSASGQGTNEKLFF. The CDR3 DNA reads as TGCAGTGCTTCCGGACAGGGGACTAATGAAAAACTGTTTTTT.